The clone carrying this TCR beta chain was detected only a few times. What it binds is not known. The sample is drawn from a study of blood T cells in healthy people across ages. Trimming stripped 4 bases from V and 4 bases from J, with 19 bases between. The CDR3 runs 16 residues. Germline V CDR1 and CDR2: SGDLS, YYNGEE. Points from the study as a whole: Since the PBMCs were unsorted, naive and antigen-experienced cells could not be conclusively compared. More naive CD4+ cells and higher diversity marked long-lived donors relative to aged donors.

The authors ran a second PCR of roughly 6 to 11 cycles using a sample-barcoded 5' primer and a J-beta primer mix. TCRdb re-analysed the 5' RACE reads in MiXCR, keeping a single row per CDR3 protein. The sample carries 700,000 or so distinct CDR3 sequences, 40% to 45% recorded once. Every participating donor contributed roughly 10 milliliters of peripheral blood through a draw. Each sample yielded at least 6 million isolated PBMCs. The receptor comes from a man at least 80 years old in good health. This rearrangement joins TRBV9 to TRBJ2-3, with D possibly being TRBD1 (5 bases). The sequenced sample was blood. CDR3 residues: CASSPRQNPTADTQYF. CDR3 sequence (DNA): TGTGCCAGCAGCCCCCGACAGAATCCGACCGCAGATACGCAGTATTTT. Full variable domain (missing parts from reference TRBV9 and TRBJ2-3): DSGVTQTPKHLITATGQRVTLRCSPRSGDLSVYWYQQSLDQGLQFLIQYYNGEERAKGNILERFSAQQFPDLHSELNLSSLELGDSALYFCASSPRQNPTADTQYFGPGTRLTVL.